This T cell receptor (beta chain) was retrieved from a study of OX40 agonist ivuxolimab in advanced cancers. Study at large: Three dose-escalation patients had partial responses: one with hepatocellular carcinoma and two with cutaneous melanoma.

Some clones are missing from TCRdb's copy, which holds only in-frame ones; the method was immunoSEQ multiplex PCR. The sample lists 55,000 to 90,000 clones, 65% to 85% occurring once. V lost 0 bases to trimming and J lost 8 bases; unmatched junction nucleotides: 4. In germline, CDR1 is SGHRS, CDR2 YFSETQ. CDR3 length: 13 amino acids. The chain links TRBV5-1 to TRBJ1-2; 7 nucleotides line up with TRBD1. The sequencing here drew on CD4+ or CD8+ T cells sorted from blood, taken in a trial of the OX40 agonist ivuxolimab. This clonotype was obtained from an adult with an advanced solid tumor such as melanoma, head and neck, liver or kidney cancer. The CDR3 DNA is TGCGCCAGCAGCTTGGAGGGGGCAGGAGGCTACACCTTC. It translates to CASSLEGAGGYTF.